Below, 18 T cell receptor beta chains from the same sample are listed, as sequenced in a study of glioma-infiltrating T cells after dendritic cell vaccination. The repertoire was sequenced with immunoSEQ multiplex PCR; TCRdb's copy has only in-frame clones and lacks some. The sample consists of 71,000 or so clones, around 86% of them appearing once. This specimen was blood, taken before dendritic cell vaccination. The receptors were sampled from a human donor with glioblastoma.

This clone has more than one count but fewer than ten. The genes are TRBV11-2 and TRBJ2-1, with 9 bases that match TRBD2. The CDR3 is made up of 16 amino acids. V was clipped by 1 base and J by 5 bases; unmatched bases: 6. Germline values: CDR1 SGHAT, CDR2 FQNNGV. CDR3 DNA sequence: TGTGCCAGCAGCTTAGTGGCGGGGGGGTTAGACAATGAGCAGTTCTTC. It codes for CASSLVAGGLDNEQFF. Looking up the rest from reference TRBV11-2 and TRBJ2-1 gives the full variable domain: EAGVAQSPRYKIIEKRQSVAFWCNPISGHATLYWYQQILGQGPKLLIQFQNNGVVDDSQLPKDRFSAERLKGVDSTLKIQPAKLEDSAVYLCASSLVAGGLDNEQFFGPGTRLTVL.

This clone was found once. V gene TRBV30 combines with J gene TRBJ1-2; no reliable D call. The V gene's germline CDR1 is GTSNPN and CDR2 SVGIG (reference sequence). This CDR3 is 15 amino acids long. V was shortened by 3 bases and J by 0 bases, with 14 bases between the two germline ends. CDR3 sequence reads: CAWSAMRAANYGYTF. As DNA, the CDR3 is TGTGCCTGGAGCGCGATGAGGGCAGCTAACTATGGCTACACCTTC.

This rearrangement joins TRBV6-5 to TRBJ2-5; D perhaps matches TRBD2 (6 bases). The CDR3 is made up of 13 amino acids. The ends were cut back, 5 bases at V and 5 bases at J, with 12 bases in the middle. From germline, CDR1 is MNHEY and CDR2 SVGAGI. DNA for the CDR3: TGTGCCAGCAGTAGCAATCGGGAGGAGACCCAGTACTTC. Protein sequence: CASSSNREETQYF.

The chain is built from TRBV19 and TRBJ1-1; D remains unclear. Trimming stripped 6 bases from V and 10 bases from J, with 18 bases between. Germline V gives CDR1 LNHDA, CDR2 SQIVND (reference sequence). The CDR3 is 13 residues long. CDR3 nucleotides: TGTGCCAGTAGCCCCGCCCGGGGTCAGCGAGCTTTCTTT. Protein product: CASSPARGQRAFF.

The rearrangement joins TRBV18 to TRBJ1-1, with 8 bases matching TRBD1. V was pared by 5 bases and J by 1 base, with 9 bases of the junction left unmatched. This CDR3 spans 16 amino acids. CDR1 is KGHSH and CDR2 is LQKENI in the germline V gene. The CDR3 here is CASSSSPGQANTEAFF. The CDR3 DNA follows: TGTGCCAGCTCATCATCTCCGGGACAGGCGAACACTGAAGCTTTCTTT.

The J gene is TRBJ1-1, the V gene TRBV19; maybe TRBD1 (5 bases). The V gene's germline CDR1 is LNHDA and CDR2 SQIVND (reference sequence). The CDR3 has 14 residues. V lost 5 bases to trimming and J lost 4 bases, with 14 bases between them. The CDR3 region is CASSLGGKGTEAFF. As DNA, the CDR3 is TGTGCCAGTAGTCTCGGGGGGAAGGGCACTGAAGCTTTCTTT.

J is TRBJ2-7 and V is TRBV6-6; D gene uncertain. The CDR3 has 13 residues. Germline lookup yields CDR1 MNHNY and CDR2 SVGAGI (reference sequence). V dropped 8 bases and J dropped 0 bases, with 11 bases sitting between them. The CDR3 coding sequence is TGTGCCAGCGGTTGGGCCTTCTCCTACGAGCAGTACTTC. It codes for CASGWAFSYEQYF.

The chain has TRBV5-1 and TRBJ1-1, with a weak D call TRBD1 (5 bases). The CDR3 sequence is 16 residues long. Trimming pared 5 bases from V and 1 base from J, leaving 18 bases between. Germline V lookup: CDR1 SGHRS, CDR2 YFSETQ. The CDR3 loop is CASRTRAIEQNTEAFF. The CDR3 nucleotides read TGCGCCAGCAGAACCAGGGCTATAGAACAGAACACTGAAGCTTTCTTT.

The CDR3 DNA is TGTGCCAGCAGCCCACGGGGTGCGGGAACCTACGAGCAGTACTTC. This encodes CASSPRGAGTYEQYF. The chain uses TRBV5-6 and TRBJ2-7; TRBD2 is a possible D gene (6 bases). The V gene lost 4 bases and the J gene lost 2 bases, with 16 bases spanning the gap. The CDR3 is made up of 15 amino acids. Germline V gives CDR1 SGHDT, CDR2 YYEEEE.

The chain employs TRBV6-1 and TRBJ2-7, with 14 bases fitting TRBD2. The V gene end was trimmed by 6 bases and the J gene end by 5 bases; junction bases not matched to a gene: 0. CDR3 length equals 13 residues. Germline CDR1 MNHNS, CDR2 SASEGT. The CDR3 sequence: CASRGLAGDEQYF. In nucleotides, the CDR3 is TGTGCCAGCAGGGGACTAGCGGGGGACGAGCAGTACTTC.

This CDR3 reads CSVRDRGELSNYGYTF. Written as DNA, the CDR3 is TGCAGCGTCCGCGACAGGGGGGAACTTTCTAACTATGGCTACACCTTC. The chain employs TRBV29-1 and TRBJ1-2, with TRBD1 matching 9 bases. Germline loops: CDR1 SQVTM, CDR2 ANQGSEA. CDR3 length: 16 amino acids. Trimming removed 6 bases from V and 0 bases from J; junction bases left unmatched: 11.

The CDR3 is CASSPNRDSYTEAFF. CDR3 sequence (DNA): TGTGCCAGCAGCCCCAACCGGGACAGCTACACTGAAGCTTTCTTT. The chain recombines TRBV7-3 with TRBJ1-1, with 7 bases identical to TRBD1. V was pared by 5 bases and J by 3 bases, with 9 bases of the junction left unmatched. Per the germline V gene, CDR1 is SGHTA and CDR2 is FQGTGA. The CDR3 is 15 residues long.

This clone was counted at least ten times. The same CDR3 is also encoded by other DNA sequences in this sample. The chain is built from TRBV12-5 and TRBJ2-7, with D unresolved. The CDR3 runs to 11 residues. In germline, CDR1 is LGHNT, CDR2 FRNRAP. V lost 4 bases to trimming and J lost 4 bases, with 5 bases between them. The CDR3 protein is CASGWAYEQYF. DNA of the CDR3: TGTGCTAGTGGTTGGGCGTACGAGCAGTACTTC.

V gene TRBV15 combines with J gene TRBJ1-2; 7 bases agree with TRBD1. This CDR3 has 16 amino acids. Germline values: CDR1 LNHNV, CDR2 YYDKDF (reference sequence). Losses at the gene ends were 0 bases for V and 2 bases for J; bases not matched to a gene: 6. The CDR3 loop is CATSRDLVGQNYGYTF. The CDR3 nucleotides read TGTGCCACCAGCAGAGACTTGGTGGGACAGAACTATGGCTACACCTTC.

The V and J genes are TRBV21-1 and TRBJ1-1. TRBV21-1 is termed a pseudogene. The CDR3 consists of 14 residues. DNA of the CDR3: TGTGCCAGCAGCAAGCGTCGGGGGATCACTGAAGCTTTCTTT. Translation gives CASSKRRGITEAFF.

This rearrangement joins TRBV9 to TRBJ1-1; no reliable D call. Trimming pared 0 bases from V and 3 bases from J, leaving 6 bases between. Germline V gives CDR1 SGDLS, CDR2 YYNGEE. CDR3 length equals 13 residues. Written as DNA, the CDR3 is TGTGCCAGCAGCGTAGTCGGGGACACTGAAGCTTTCTTT. It translates to CASSVVGDTEAFF.

This clone appeared a single time. V and J are TRBV15 and TRBJ2-7; D might be TRBD2 (5 bases). Trimming took off 3 bases at V and 3 bases at J, with 9 bases between the two ends. From germline, CDR1 is LNHNV and CDR2 YYDKDF (reference sequence). The CDR3 runs 13 residues. The CDR3 coding sequence is TGTGCCACCAGCAGGATGGGGAGCTACGAGCAGTACTTC. It codes for CATSRMGSYEQYF.

This clone has a handful of counts. The chain carries TRBV7-9 and TRBJ1-4; 7 nucleotides agree with TRBD1. Germline values: CDR1 SEHNR, CDR2 FQNEAQ (reference sequence). CDR3 length: 16 residues. With 4 bases clipped from V and 7 bases from J, the junction kept 12 bases outside the gene matches. The CDR3 region has the DNA TGTGCCAGCAGCTCCTCCAGACAGGGAACGGGTGAAAAACTGTTTTTT. Translated: CASSSSRQGTGEKLFF.